The rows below give T cell receptor beta chains drawn from one sample of a study of graft-versus-host responses after intestinal transplantation. No antigens are known for them. Using immunoSEQ multiplex PCR, the repertoire was profiled, and TCRdb retains in-frame clones only, with some absent. The sample has more than 90,000 clones, about 92% seen once. The sample was unstimulated CD8+ T cells sorted from spleen or lymph node cells, taken before transplant. These receptors all stem from a human donor who was the organ donor for an intestinal transplant. CDR3s include the opening cysteine and the closing phenylalanine or tryptophan. Fields, in order: D gene, CDR3 length, clone size, V gene, J gene, CDR3 protein, CDR3 DNA. D genes are given only for firm matches. Some rows mark clone size as missing; the rest say once, few, many or name a class of expanded clone.

>TRBD2|15|NA|TRBV9|TRBJ2-1
CASSVGASGGNEQFF
TGTGCCAGCAGCGTAGGTGCTAGCGGGGGAAATGAGCAGTTCTTC
>NA|14|NA|TRBV7-2|TRBJ1-4
CASSLRPPREKLFF
TGTGCCAGCAGCTTAAGGCCGCCTCGCGAAAAACTGTTTTTT
>NA|16|once|TRBV6-6|TRBJ2-2
CASRTETGPAAGELFF
TGTGCCAGCAGGACGGAGACAGGTCCCGCGGCCGGGGAGCTGTTTTTT
>NA|16|NA|TRBV5-1|TRBJ2-7
CASSPRTVGLIYEQYF
TGCGCCAGCAGCCCCAGGACAGTCGGACTCATCTACGAGCAGTACTTC
>TRBD2|16|NA|TRBV9|TRBJ2-1
CASSGLAPGGDNEQFF
TGTGCCAGCAGCGGACTAGCGCCCGGAGGGGACAATGAGCAGTTCTTC
>TRBD1|14|NA|TRBV27|TRBJ1-1
CASNPWGRGGEAFF
TGTGCCAGCAACCCGTGGGGCAGGGGGGGGGAAGCTTTCTTT
>NA|10|NA|TRBV19|TRBJ1-1
CATRDVEAFF
TGTGCCACCAGGGATGTTGAAGCTTTCTTT
>NA|11|NA|TRBV7-2|TRBJ2-3
CAVARGSGQYF
TGTGCAGTCGCCCGGGGTAGCGGGCAGTATTTT
>NA|14|NA|TRBV28|TRBJ1-5
CASSLDLSNQPQHF
TGTGCCAGCAGTTTAGACCTTAGCAATCAGCCCCAGCATTTT
>NA|14|NA|TRBV9|TRBJ2-7
CASSAGSGSYEQYF
TGTGCCAGCAGCGCCGGGTCTGGCTCCTACGAGCAGTACTTC
>TRBD2|17|NA|TRBV7-6|TRBJ2-3
CASSASGLAGGPYTQYF
TGTGCCAGCAGCGCCTCGGGACTAGCGGGAGGGCCATATACGCAGTATTTT
>NA|12|NA|TRBV29-1|TRBJ2-5
CSVIPYQETQYF
TGCAGCGTGATCCCCTACCAAGAGACCCAGTACTTC
>TRBD1|16|NA|TRBV5-6|TRBJ2-2
CASSFPGTGSTGELFF
TGTGCCAGCAGCTTCCCCGGGACAGGGTCCACCGGGGAGCTGTTTTTT
>TRBD1|18|NA|TRBV19|TRBJ2-7
CATRKVRDRGNGESEQYF
TGTGCCACCAGAAAGGTCCGGGACAGGGGAAATGGAGAGTCCGAGCAGTACTTC
>NA|17|few|TRBV19|TRBJ2-7
CASSIRPPGQPRDEQYF
TGTGCCAGTAGTATACGGCCGCCCGGACAGCCTCGGGACGAGCAGTACTTC
>TRBD1|14|NA|TRBV6-6|TRBJ1-2
CASNNEGQGNGYTF
TGTGCCAGCAACAACGAGGGACAGGGAAATGGCTACACCTTC
>NA|13|NA|TRBV4-2|TRBJ2-7
CASSQDPTYEQYF
TGTGCCAGCAGCCAAGACCCGACCTACGAGCAGTACTTC
>NA|16|NA|TRBV4-3|TRBJ1-1
CASSLYLGGGSPEAFF
TGCGCCAGCAGCCTCTACCTCGGTGGGGGTAGCCCTGAAGCTTTCTTT
>TRBD2|18|NA|TRBV7-2|TRBJ2-1
CASSLGGSGSWSYNEQFF
TGTGCCAGCAGCTTAGGTGGTAGCGGGAGCTGGTCCTACAATGAGCAGTTCTTC
>NA|13|NA|TRBV7-9|TRBJ2-7
CASSRPSSYEQYF
TGTGCCAGCAGCCGACCTAGCTCCTACGAGCAGTACTTC
>TRBD2|17|NA|TRBV10-3|TRBJ2-3
CAISSRVAGEFTDTQYF
TGTGCCATCAGTTCAAGAGTAGCGGGAGAGTTCACAGATACGCAGTATTTT
>TRBD1|14|NA|TRBV4-1|TRBJ2-7
CASSQERQGYEQYF
TGCGCCAGCAGCCAAGAGAGACAGGGTTACGAGCAGTACTTC
>NA|14|once|TRBV6-5|TRBJ1-2
CASSYRSADYGYTF
TGTGCCAGCAGTTACCGGTCAGCTGATTATGGCTACACCTTC
>NA|15|NA|TRBV10-2|TRBJ2-3
CASSGVGGWTDTQYF
TGCGCCAGCAGTGGAGTGGGGGGATGGACAGATACGCAGTATTTT